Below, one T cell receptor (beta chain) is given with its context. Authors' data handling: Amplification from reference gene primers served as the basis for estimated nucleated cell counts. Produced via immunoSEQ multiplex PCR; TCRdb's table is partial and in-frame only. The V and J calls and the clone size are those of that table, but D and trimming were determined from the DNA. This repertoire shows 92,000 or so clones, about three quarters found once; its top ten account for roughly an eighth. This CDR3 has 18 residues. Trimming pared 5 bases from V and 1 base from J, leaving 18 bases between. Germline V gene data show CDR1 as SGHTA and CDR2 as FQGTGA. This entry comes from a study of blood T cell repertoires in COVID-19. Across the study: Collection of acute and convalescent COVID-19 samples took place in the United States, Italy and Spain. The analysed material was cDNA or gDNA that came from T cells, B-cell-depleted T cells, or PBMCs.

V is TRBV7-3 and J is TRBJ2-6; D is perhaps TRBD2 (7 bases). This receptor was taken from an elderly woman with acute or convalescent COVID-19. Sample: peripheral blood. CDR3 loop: CASSPGGSGRSGANVLTF. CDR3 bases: TGTGCCAGCAGCCCGGGGGGCAGTGGGCGATCTGGGGCCAACGTCCTGACTTTC.